This T cell receptor beta chain was recovered during a study of T-cell memory formation after mild COVID-19. Findings of the study overall: Clones contracting over day 15 to 85 were CD4/CD8 balanced, with later expanders leaning CD4+. Detection of some responders pre-infection suggested pre-existing cross-reactive memory T cells participated.

Worth noting for this clonotype: What it recognizes is unknown.

TCRdb passed the 5' RACE reads through MiXCR, listing each CDR3 protein once. The sample contains fewer than 550,000 distinct CDR3 sequences, around 18% of which appear only once. The sequence derives from an adult woman who had mild COVID-19 (a few samples of this study predate the infection). Cell type and time point are not known. Sequences were obtained from PBMCs or a T cell subset sorted from them (not recorded which).

This CDR3 is CATSTRETGLEETQYF. The CDR3 DNA reads TGTGCCACCAGCACCCGCGAGACAGGGCTTGAGGAGACCCAGTACTTC. The chain links TRBV15 to TRBJ2-5, with TRBD1 matching over 7 bases. The CDR3 has 16 amino acids. The germline V gene encodes CDR1 LNHNV and CDR2 YYDKDF (reference sequence). Germline trimming cut 4 bases from V and 5 bases from J; bases unmatched to any gene: 13.